Listed below are T cell receptor beta chains from one sample, sequenced in a study of blood T cell repertoires in COVID-19. Libraries were prepared by immunoSEQ multiplex PCR; TCRdb keeps only in-frame clonotypes and omits some of them. The table shows 400,000 to 550,000 clones, with about 85% occurring only once. The sample was PBMCs or T cells enriched from blood (not recorded which). These receptors all come from a woman aged 18 to 35 with acute COVID-19. CDR3s include the opening cysteine and the closing phenylalanine or tryptophan. The D gene is left open where the match is weak. The size of a clone is reported for some rows only, either as once, few or many, or as a class for expanded clones.

CASSWGQTYEQYF TGTGCCAGCAGTTGGGGGCAGACCTACGAGCAGTACTTC TRBV12-3/TRBV12-4 - - TRBJ2-7
CAISESQTEAFF TGTGCCATCAGTGAGTCACAGACGGAAGCTTTCTTT TRBV10-3 - - TRBJ1-1
CASRWDSGAQPQHF TGCGCCAGCAGATGGGACAGCGGTGCTCAGCCCCAGCATTTT TRBV5-1 TRBD1 - TRBJ1-5
CSVTGGVDYGYTF TGCAGCGTAACAGGGGGCGTGGACTATGGCTACACCTTC TRBV29-1 TRBD1 - TRBJ1-2
CASSLQGTKNIQYF TGTGCCAGCAGCTTGCAGGGGACCAAAAACATTCAGTACTTC TRBV5-8 - - TRBJ2-4
CASSVTGGGNTEAFF TGTGCCAGCAGTGTAACTGGCGGGGGGAACACTGAAGCTTTCTTT TRBV2 - - TRBJ1-1
CASSPPIAANTGELFF TGTGCCAGCTCACCACCGATAGCGGCTAACACCGGGGAGCTGTTTTTT TRBV18 - - TRBJ2-2
CAWSVSTGPYEQYF TGTGCCTGGAGTGTGTCGACAGGGCCCTACGAGCAGTACTTC TRBV30 TRBD1 - TRBJ2-7
CASSPTGITEKLFF TGTGCCAGCTCACCCACCGGTATTACCGAAAAACTGTTTTTT TRBV18 - - TRBJ1-4
CASSQERTSGSSEQYF TGCGCCAGCAGCCAGGAGCGGACTAGCGGGAGTAGTGAGCAGTACTTC TRBV4-3 TRBD2 - TRBJ2-7
CASSQDWLAVLTGELFF TGCGCCAGCAGCCAAGATTGGCTAGCGGTCCTCACCGGGGAGCTGTTTTTT TRBV4-3 TRBD2 - TRBJ2-2
CASSLDSQIGYTF TGTGCCAGCAGTCTGGACAGCCAAATCGGCTACACCTTC TRBV28 - - TRBJ1-2
CASSPTQLAGRNNEQFF TGTGCCAGCAGCCCCACACAACTAGCGGGGAGGAACAATGAGCAGTTCTTC TRBV11-3 TRBD2 - TRBJ2-1
CSVLQGTETQYF TGCAGCGTTCTCCAGGGCACAGAGACCCAGTACTTC TRBV29-1 - - TRBJ2-5
CASTREGRNTIYF TGTGCCAGTACGAGAGAGGGAAGGAACACCATATATTTT TRBV19 - - TRBJ1-3
CASSVGGSGVYEQYF TGTGCCAGCAGCGTAGGTGGTAGCGGGGTCTACGAGCAGTACTTC TRBV9 TRBD2 - TRBJ2-7
CASSMYGSNQPQHF TGTGCCAGCAGCATGTACGGGAGCAATCAGCCCCAGCATTTT TRBV5-6 - - TRBJ1-5
CASSIVGGYSNQPQHF TGTGCCAGTAGTATTGTGGGAGGTTATAGCAATCAGCCCCAGCATTTT TRBV19 - - TRBJ1-5
CASSLAEDRAGPTQYF TGTGCCAGCAGCCTTGCTGAGGACAGGGCCGGCCCTACGCAGTATTTT TRBV7-3 TRBD1 - TRBJ2-3
CASSELQGNYEQYF TGTGCCAGCAGTGAACTACAGGGGAACTACGAGCAGTACTTC TRBV2 TRBD1 - TRBJ2-7
CASSLGPDRGYQEQYF TGCGCCAGCAGCTTGGGTCCGGACAGGGGGTATCAAGAGCAGTACTTC TRBV5-1 TRBD1 - TRBJ2-7
CASTQDSANNSPLHF TGTGCCAGCACCCAAGACTCTGCGAATAATTCACCCCTCCACTTT TRBV6-5 - - TRBJ1-6
CASSFQSGRVGELFF TGTGCCAGCAGTTTCCAGAGCGGGAGGGTTGGGGAGCTGTTTTTT TRBV28 TRBD2 - TRBJ2-2
CASRGVLEGAFF TGTGCCAGCAGGGGGGTTTTGGAGGGGGCTTTCTTT TRBV11-1 - - TRBJ1-1
CASSLEVATNGYTF TGCGCCAGCAGCTTGGAGGTAGCGACGAATGGCTACACCTTC TRBV5-1 - once TRBJ1-2
CASSLTGGMTEAFF TGTGCCAGCAGTCTGACAGGGGGCATGACTGAAGCTTTCTTT TRBV28 TRBD1 - TRBJ1-1
CASSPQGAGAFF TGTGCCAGCTCACCACAGGGGGCGGGTGCTTTCTTT TRBV18 TRBD1 - TRBJ1-1
CASSFGRGHYGYTF TGTGCCAGCAGCTTCGGCAGGGGTCACTATGGCTACACCTTC TRBV11-1 - - TRBJ1-2
CAISDPGGGSYEQYF TGTGCCATCAGTGACCCGGGCGGCGGGAGCTACGAGCAGTACTTC TRBV10-3 TRBD2 - TRBJ2-7
CASRLKGTEGLIGPNSPLHF TGTGCAAGTCGCTTAAAGGGGACAGAGGGGCTTATTGGGCCTAATTCACCCCTCCACTTT TRBV12-2 - - TRBJ1-6
CASSRGVFGNTEAFF TGTGCCAGTAGTCGAGGAGTTTTTGGTAACACTGAAGCTTTCTTT TRBV19 - - TRBJ1-1
CASSAYRVGGYTF TGTGCCAGCAGCGCTTACAGGGTAGGAGGCTACACCTTC TRBV3-1/TRBV3-2 - - TRBJ1-2
CASSVLLVPDTQYF TGTGCCAGCAGCGTACTACTAGTTCCAGATACGCAGTATTTT TRBV7-9 - - TRBJ2-3
CATSGQSILAKNIQYF TGTGCCACCTCGGGACAGTCGATACTAGCCAAAAACATTCAGTACTTC TRBV19 TRBD1 once TRBJ2-4
CASSESGHVNTEAFF TGCGCCAGCAGTGAGTCGGGACATGTGAACACTGAAGCTTTCTTT TRBV10-1 - - TRBJ1-1
CASSAWGTPNTGELFF TGTGCCAGCAGCGCTTGGGGGACACCGAACACCGGGGAGCTGTTTTTT TRBV9 - once TRBJ2-2
CASSMGGTNEKLFF TGTGCCAGCAGCATGGGGGGAACTAATGAAAAACTGTTTTTT TRBV21-1 - - TRBJ1-4
CASSFMGDEPQHF TGTGCCAGCAGCTTCATGGGCGATGAGCCCCAGCATTTT TRBV5-6 - few TRBJ1-5
CASSPDRPGRNEQYF TGTGCCAGCAGCCCTGATAGACCGGGTCGTAACGAGCAGTACTTC TRBV11-2 - once TRBJ2-7
CASSYSSAGEKSNTEAFF TGTGCCAGCAGTTACTCGAGCGCAGGGGAAAAGTCGAACACTGAAGCTTTCTTT TRBV6-2/TRBV6-3 - - TRBJ1-1
CASGLVGGGNTIYF TGTGCTAGTGGTTTGGTAGGAGGTGGAAACACCATATATTTT TRBV12-5 - once TRBJ1-3